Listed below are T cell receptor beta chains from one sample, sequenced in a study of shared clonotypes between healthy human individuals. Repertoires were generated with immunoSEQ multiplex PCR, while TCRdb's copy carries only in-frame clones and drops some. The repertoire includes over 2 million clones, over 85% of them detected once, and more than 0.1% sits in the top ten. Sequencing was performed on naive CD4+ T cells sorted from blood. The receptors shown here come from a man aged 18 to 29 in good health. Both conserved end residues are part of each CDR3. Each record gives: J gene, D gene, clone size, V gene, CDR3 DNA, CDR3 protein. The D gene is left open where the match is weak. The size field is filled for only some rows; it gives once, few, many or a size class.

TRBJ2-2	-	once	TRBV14	TGTGCCAGCAGCCAACGGACTGTCATAGGGGAGCTGTTTTTT	CASSQRTVIGELFF
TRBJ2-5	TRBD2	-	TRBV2	TGTGCCAGCAGTGAACGGACTAGCCTGCAAGGGGCCCAGTACTTC	CASSERTSLQGAQYF
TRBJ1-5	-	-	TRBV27	TGTGCCAGCAGTTTATCGGGTAAGGGAAGCAATCAGCCCCAGCATTTT	CASSLSGKGSNQPQHF
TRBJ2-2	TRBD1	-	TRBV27	TGTGCCAGCAGTGCCTCGACAGGGTTCAGGACCGGGGAGCTGTTTTTT	CASSASTGFRTGELFF
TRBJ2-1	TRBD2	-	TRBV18	TGTGCCAGCTCACCAATTAGCGGGCCGATCAATGAGCAGTTCTTC	CASSPISGPINEQFF
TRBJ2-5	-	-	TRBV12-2	TGTGCAAGTCGCTTAGTCATGTTAGCGGGGGTCCTTCAAGAGACCCAGTACTTC	CASRLVMLAGVLQETQYF
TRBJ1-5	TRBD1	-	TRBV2	TGTGCCAGCAGACAGGGGCCTAGCAATCAGCCCCAGCATTTT	CASRQGPSNQPQHF
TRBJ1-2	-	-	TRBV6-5	TGTGCCAGCAGTTGGGGTCAGGTGTTGGGCTACACCTTC	CASSWGQVLGYTF
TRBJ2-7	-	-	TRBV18	TGTGCCAGCTCACTAAACTCGATCATCTACGAGCAGTACTTC	CASSLNSIIYEQYF
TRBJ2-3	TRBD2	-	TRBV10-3	TGTGCCACCCGGACTAGCGGGGACACAGATACGCAGTATTTT	CATRTSGDTDTQYF
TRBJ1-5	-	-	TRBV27	TGTGCCAGCAGTTTAGGCAGGGCAAGCAATCAGCCCCAGCATTTT	CASSLGRASNQPQHF
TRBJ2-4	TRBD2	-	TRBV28	TGTGCCAGCAGCCCTATTGTGGTAGCGGGGAGCAAAAACATTCAGTACTTC	CASSPIVVAGSKNIQYF
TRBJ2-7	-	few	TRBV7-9	TGTGCCAGCAGCCGCGGGGCCAGCTACGAGCAGTACTTC	CASSRGASYEQYF
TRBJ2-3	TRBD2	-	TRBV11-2	TGTGCCAGCAGCTTAGCAGGGACTAGCGGGAGTGATACGCAGTATTTT	CASSLAGTSGSDTQYF
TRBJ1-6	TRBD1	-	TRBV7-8	TGTGCCAGCAGCCCAGGGGACAGCTCCTATAATTCACCCCTCCACTTT	CASSPGDSSYNSPLHF
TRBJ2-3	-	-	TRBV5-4	TGTGCCAGCAGCGACGCTCTAGCGTTGACGGATACGCAGTATTTT	CASSDALALTDTQYF
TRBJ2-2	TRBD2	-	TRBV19	TGTGCCAGTAGCGGACTAGCGGGAGACACCGGGGAGCTGTTTTTT	CASSGLAGDTGELFF
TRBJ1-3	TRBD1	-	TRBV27	TGTGCCAGCAGTTTTAGGGGGCCAGGAAACACCATATATTTT	CASSFRGPGNTIYF
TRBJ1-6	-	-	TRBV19	TGTGCCATCTCGGGGTCACCCCTCCACTTT	CAISGSPLHF
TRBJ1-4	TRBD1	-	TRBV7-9	TGTGCCAGCAGCCTACCGACAGGGGGCTATGAAAAACTGTTTTTT	CASSLPTGGYEKLFF
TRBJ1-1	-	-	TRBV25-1	TGTGCCAGCAAATACAGGGAGGGCACTGAAGCTTTCTTT	CASKYREGTEAFF
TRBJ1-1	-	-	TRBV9	TGTGCCAGCAGCGTAGAGGAGGCGGGCAGATCAAACACTGAAGCTTTCTTT	CASSVEEAGRSNTEAFF
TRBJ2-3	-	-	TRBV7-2	TGTGCCAGCAGCTTAGATGTGGATACGCAGTATTTT	CASSLDVDTQYF
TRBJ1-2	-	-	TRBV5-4	TGTGCCAGCAGCTCGGGGGGACAATACTATGGCTACACCTTC	CASSSGGQYYGYTF
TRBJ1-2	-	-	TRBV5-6	TGTGCCAGCAACCGTGCCCTAGCTAACTATGGCTACACCTTC	CASNRALANYGYTF
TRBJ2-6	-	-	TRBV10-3	TGTGCCATCAGAAGCGACCAGGGCAGTGGGGCCAACGTCCTGACTTTC	CAIRSDQGSGANVLTF
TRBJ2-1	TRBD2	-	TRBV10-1	TGCGCCAGCAGTGTAACTAGCGGGAGGGGGAATGAGCAGTTCTTC	CASSVTSGRGNEQFF
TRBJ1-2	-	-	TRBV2	TGTGCCAGCAGGACGGATTGGCTTAACTATGGCTACACCTTC	CASRTDWLNYGYTF
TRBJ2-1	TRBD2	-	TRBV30	TGTGCCTGGAGCAGCGGGAGGGAAAATGAGCAGTTCTTC	CAWSSGRENEQFF
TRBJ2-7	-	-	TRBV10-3	TGTGCCATCAGTGGAGGGGTCCCAACCTACGAGCAGTACTTC	CAISGGVPTYEQYF
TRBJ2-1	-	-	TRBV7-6	TGTGCCAGCAGCTTAGCCTCCGGGAATGAGCAGTTCTTC	CASSLASGNEQFF
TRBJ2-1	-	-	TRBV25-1	TGTGCCAGCAGTGATGGCAGGTCCTACAATGAGCAGTTCTTC	CASSDGRSYNEQFF
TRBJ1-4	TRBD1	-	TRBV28	TGTGCCAGCCTGGACAGGGGGCTTGAAAAACTGTTTTTT	CASLDRGLEKLFF
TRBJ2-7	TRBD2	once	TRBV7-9	TGTGCCAGCAGCTTACTCGGCGGGGGGCCACACGAGCAGTACTTC	CASSLLGGGPHEQYF
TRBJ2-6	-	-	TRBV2	TGTGCCAGCAGCCCCAGGGGATTCTCTGGGGCCAACGTCCTGACTTTC	CASSPRGFSGANVLTF
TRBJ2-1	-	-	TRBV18	TGTGCCAGCTCACCACCCACACTAGGGCGCTCCTACAATGAGCAGTTCTTC	CASSPPTLGRSYNEQFF
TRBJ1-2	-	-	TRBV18	TGTGCCAGCTCACGTTCTCTTGAGCTACGGGGAGGCTACACCTTC	CASSRSLELRGGYTF